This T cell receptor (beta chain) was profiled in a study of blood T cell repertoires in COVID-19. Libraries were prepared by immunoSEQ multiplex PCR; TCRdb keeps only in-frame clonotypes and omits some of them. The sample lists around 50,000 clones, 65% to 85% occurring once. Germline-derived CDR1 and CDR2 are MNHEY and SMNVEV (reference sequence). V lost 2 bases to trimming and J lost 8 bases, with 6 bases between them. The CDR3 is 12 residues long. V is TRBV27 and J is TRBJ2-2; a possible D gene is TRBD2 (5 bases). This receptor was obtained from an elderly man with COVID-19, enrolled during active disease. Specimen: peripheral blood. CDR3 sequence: CASSLRGGELFF. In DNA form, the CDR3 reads TGTGCCAGCAGTTTACGGGGAGGGGAGCTGTTTTTT.